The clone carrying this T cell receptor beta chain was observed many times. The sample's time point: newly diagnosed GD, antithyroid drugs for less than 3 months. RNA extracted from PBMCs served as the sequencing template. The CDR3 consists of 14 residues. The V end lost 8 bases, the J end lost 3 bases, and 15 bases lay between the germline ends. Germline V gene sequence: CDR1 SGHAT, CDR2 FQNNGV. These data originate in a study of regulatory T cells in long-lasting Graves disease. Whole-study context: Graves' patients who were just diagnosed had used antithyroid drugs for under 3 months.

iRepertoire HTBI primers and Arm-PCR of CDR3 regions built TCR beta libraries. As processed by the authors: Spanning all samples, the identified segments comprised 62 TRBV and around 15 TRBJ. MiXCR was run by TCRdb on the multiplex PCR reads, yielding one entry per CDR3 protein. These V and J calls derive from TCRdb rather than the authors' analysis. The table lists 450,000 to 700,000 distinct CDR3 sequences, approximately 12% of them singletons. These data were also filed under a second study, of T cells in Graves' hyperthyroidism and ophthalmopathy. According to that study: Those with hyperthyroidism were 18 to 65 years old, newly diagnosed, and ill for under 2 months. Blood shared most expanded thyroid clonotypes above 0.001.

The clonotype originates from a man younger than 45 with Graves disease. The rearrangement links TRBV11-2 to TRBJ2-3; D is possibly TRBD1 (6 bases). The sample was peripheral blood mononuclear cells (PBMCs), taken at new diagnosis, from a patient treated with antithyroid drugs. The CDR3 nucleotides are TGTGCCAGCCGTCACAGGGATGGGACAGATACGCAGTATTTT. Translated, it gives CASRHRDGTDTQYF.